This entry lists 27 T cell receptor beta chains sequenced from one sample in a study of shared clonotypes between healthy human individuals. The table came from immunoSEQ multiplex PCR; TCRdb's copy has only in-frame clones and leaves some out. Seen here are around 2,000,000 clones, roughly 94% observed once, and the top ten hold 0.1% to 0.15%. The source material was naive CD4+ T cells sorted from blood. The subset: CD45RA+ positively selected. The source is a man in his late teens or twenties in good health.

In the case of this clone: Other nucleotide sequences from this sample produce the same CDR3. The chain uses TRBV6-5 and TRBJ2-5, with 8 bases aligning to TRBD1. The CDR3 is made up of 13 amino acids. Germline loops: CDR1 MNHEY, CDR2 SVGAGI. With V trimmed by 5 bases and J by 5 bases, 4 bases remained unmatched. The CDR3 DNA follows: TGTGCCAGCAGTGGACAGGGAAGGGAGACCCAGTACTTC. It encodes CASSGQGRETQYF.

This chain joins TRBV7-9 and TRBJ1-1; possible D gene TRBD1, 5 bases. Germline V lookup: CDR1 SEHNR, CDR2 FQNEAQ (reference sequence). There are 15 residues in the CDR3. The V gene lost 1 base and the J gene lost 1 base, with 10 bases spanning the gap. In DNA, the CDR3 is TGTGCCAGCAGCTTAGGGGCCGGACAGAACACTGAAGCTTTCTTT. Its protein is CASSLGAGQNTEAFF.

This chain's CDR3 is CASSPGQGRTNTQYF. CDR3 sequence (DNA): TGTGCCAGCAGCCCCGGACAGGGAAGAACCAATACGCAGTATTTT. This chain joins TRBV7-2 and TRBJ2-3, with 8 bases lining up with TRBD1. This CDR3 comprises 15 residues. V trimming: 5 bases; J trimming: 7 bases; junction bases outside the gene matches: 11. Germline assignment: CDR1 SGHTA and CDR2 FQGNSA.

In regard to this clone: The sample has other DNA sequences that encode this CDR3 too. This sequence joins TRBV5-1 and TRBJ2-7; no clear D gene. The V gene's germline CDR1 is SGHRS and CDR2 YFSETQ. This CDR3 has 13 amino acids. Between the trimmed V and J ends, which lost 0 bases and 3 bases, there was a span of 7 bases. DNA for the CDR3: TGCGCCAGCAGCTTGGGAGGCAACTACGAGCAGTACTTC. It codes for CASSLGGNYEQYF.

The chain couples TRBV5-6 to TRBJ1-3, with no clear D. From germline, CDR1 is SGHDT and CDR2 YYEEEE. The V end lost 2 bases, the J end lost 2 bases, and 11 bases lay between the germline ends. The CDR3 runs 15 residues. The DNA of the CDR3 is TGTGCCAGCAGCTTTAGAAGGCCTACTGGAAACACCATATATTTT. Amino acid sequence: CASSFRRPTGNTIYF.

The chain's CDR3 is CASSQQGEYNEQFF. CDR3 sequence (DNA): TGTGCCAGCTCACAACAGGGCGAGTACAATGAGCAGTTCTTC. The gene calls are TRBV18 and TRBJ2-1, with D perhaps TRBD1 (6 bases). Trimming took 4 bases from V and 4 from J, leaving 11 bases between them. Germline values: CDR1 KGHSH, CDR2 LQKENI. There are 14 residues in the CDR3.

The rearrangement joins TRBV27 to TRBJ1-1, with 11 bases aligning to TRBD1. Germline assignment: CDR1 MNHEY and CDR2 SMNVEV (reference sequence). J was trimmed by 1 base and V by 8 bases; bases with no gene match: 9. This CDR3 comprises 16 residues. Written as DNA, the CDR3 is TGTGCCAGCGGCCTCGGACAGGGGGCTTCGAACACTGAAGCTTTCTTT. Translation: CASGLGQGASNTEAFF.

The V and J genes are TRBV6-6 and TRBJ1-2; possibly TRBD1 for D (6 bases). Germline CDR1 is MNHNY and CDR2 is SVGAGI (reference sequence). This CDR3 is built from 13 residues. Trimming stripped 2 bases from V and 8 bases from J, with 12 bases between. CDR3 DNA: TGTGCCAGCAGTTACCTACGGGACACCGGCTACACCTTC. It specifies CASSYLRDTGYTF.

The chain combines TRBV6-5 with TRBJ2-7, with D unresolved. The V end lost 7 bases, the J end lost 0 bases, and 13 bases lay between the germline ends. The CDR3 loop spans 14 amino acids. Germline CDR1 and CDR2: MNHEY and SVGAGI. The CDR3 region is CASKKAENSYEQYF. In DNA form, the CDR3 reads TGTGCCAGCAAAAAGGCGGAGAACTCCTACGAGCAGTACTTC.

The table lists this clone with a count of one. The chain links TRBV12-5 to TRBJ1-5; 8 nucleotides align to TRBD1. The CDR3 runs 13 residues. Unmatched junction bases numbered 0, after V lost 4 bases and J lost 4 bases. Germline V gives CDR1 LGHNT, CDR2 FRNRAP. The CDR3 protein is CASGWTGNQPQHF. CDR3 DNA: TGTGCTAGTGGTTGGACAGGGAATCAGCCCCAGCATTTT.

The chain recombines TRBV28 with TRBJ1-5; no clear D gene. This CDR3 region has 13 residues. Germline V gene lookup returns CDR1 MDHEN and CDR2 SYDVKM. With 7 bases removed from V and 4 bases from J, the gap between germline ends came to 11 bases. In DNA form, the CDR3 reads TGTGCCAGCAAGGAGGGTCGGAATCAGCCCCAGCATTTT. This gives the protein CASKEGRNQPQHF.

This clone is a singleton in its sample. The same CDR3 is also encoded by other DNA sequences in this sample. The chain joins TRBV6-1 to TRBJ1-2; no definite D call. The V gene lost 9 bases and the J gene lost 0 bases, with 5 bases spanning the gap. CDR1 is MNHNS, CDR2 SASEGT, per germline. There are 11 residues in the CDR3. The CDR3 is CASRSNYGYTF. CDR3 nucleotide sequence: TGTGCCAGTAGGTCTAACTATGGCTACACCTTC.

The chain combines TRBV9 with TRBJ1-2; perhaps TRBD1 as D (5 bases). CDR1 is SGDLS, CDR2 YYNGEE, per germline. The CDR3 spans 17 residues. V was trimmed by 3 bases and J by 4 bases, leaving 22 bases between them. The CDR3 loop reads CASSATLRQSRGYGYTF. DNA for the CDR3: TGTGCCAGCAGCGCGACACTACGACAGTCCAGAGGCTATGGCTACACCTTC.

This sequence joins TRBV27 and TRBJ1-6; 8 bases fit TRBD1. Unmatched junction bases numbered 4, after V lost 8 bases and J lost 7 bases. CDR1 is MNHEY, CDR2 SMNVEV, per germline (reference sequence). The CDR3 has 13 residues. This CDR3 is CASRDRLNSPLHF. CDR3 nucleotide sequence: TGTGCCAGCCGGGACAGGCTCAATTCACCCCTCCACTTT.

Concerning this clone itself: Other DNA sequences in the same sample also yield this CDR3. The V gene is TRBV5-1, the J gene TRBJ2-7; 11 bases line up with TRBD1. The CDR3 sequence is 15 residues long. CDR1 and CDR2 from the germline V gene are SGHRS and YFSETQ. The J segment lost 3 bases and the V segment lost 0 bases, leaving 2 bases of the junction unmatched. CDR3 sequence reads: CASSLGTGGLYEQYF. In DNA form, the CDR3 reads TGCGCCAGCAGCTTGGGGACAGGGGGCCTCTACGAGCAGTACTTC.

V gene TRBV5-1 combines with J gene TRBJ1-6; a possible D gene is TRBD1 (6 bases). The CDR3 extends over 15 amino acids. Between the trimmed V and J ends, which lost 4 bases and 4 bases, there was a span of 12 bases. Germline-derived CDR1 and CDR2 are SGHRS and YFSETQ. The CDR3: CASSPTQGYNSPLHF. CDR3 nucleotide sequence: TGCGCCAGCAGCCCCACACAGGGTTATAATTCACCCCTCCACTTT. Full variable domain (rest looked up from reference TRBV5-1 and TRBJ1-6): KAGVTQTPRYLIKTRGQQVTLSCSPISGHRSVSWYQQTPGQGLQFLFEYFSETQRNKGNFPGRFSGRQFSNSRSEMNVSTLELGDSALYLCASSPTQGYNSPLHFGNGTRLTVT.

In this sample, this clone turned up once. The rearrangement uses TRBV23-1 and TRBJ2-7; D unresolved. TRBV23-1 is identified as an open reading frame with a role that is uncertain. CDR3 length: 16 residues. Trimming left V 1 base short and J 3 bases short, with 16 bases between. The CDR3 DNA sequence: TGCGCCAGCAGTCAATGGCAATCTTGGCCCCACTACGAGCAGTACTTC. Amino acids: CASSQWQSWPHYEQYF.

V and J are TRBV6-1 and TRBJ2-7; 8 nucleotides line up with TRBD2. Germline V gene data show CDR1 as MNHNS and CDR2 as SASEGT. The V gene end was trimmed by 4 bases and the J gene end by 0 bases; junction bases not matched to a gene: 5. This CDR3 has 15 residues. This CDR3 is CASSGREGYSYEQYF. DNA of the CDR3: TGTGCCAGCAGTGGCCGGGAGGGGTACTCCTACGAGCAGTACTTC.

Comment on this clone: The sample contains more than one DNA sequence encoding this CDR3. This chain uses TRBV7-2 with TRBJ2-2, with TRBD2 matching over 11 bases. The length of the CDR3 is 14 residues. The germline V gene has CDR1 SGHTA and CDR2 FQGNSA. Losses at the gene ends were 3 bases for V and 6 bases for J; bases not matched to a gene: 0. The CDR3 loop reads CASSLGLAAGELFF. DNA for the CDR3: TGTGCCAGCAGCTTGGGACTAGCGGCCGGGGAGCTGTTTTTT.

V and J are TRBV28 and TRBJ1-2; no reliable D call. V was clipped by 7 bases and J by 3 bases, with 12 bases between them. This CDR3 is built from 13 residues. CDR1 and CDR2 (germline): MDHEN, SYDVKM. The CDR3 DNA reads TGTGCCAGCAAGGCTGGCAGGTACTATGGCTACACCTTC. This gives the protein CASKAGRYYGYTF.

The chain combines TRBV4-1 with TRBJ1-5; the match to TRBD1 covers 9 bases. Germline V CDR1 and CDR2: MGHRA, YSYEKL. The CDR3 loop spans 15 amino acids. V lost 3 bases, J lost 7 bases, and 7 bases stayed unmatched. The CDR3 sequence: CASSHEQGARQPQHF. The CDR3 nucleotides are TGCGCCAGCAGCCATGAACAGGGGGCCCGGCAGCCCCAGCATTTT.

The J gene is TRBJ2-2, the V gene TRBV5-1; D perhaps matches TRBD1 (6 bases). Trimming took off 0 bases at V and 7 bases at J, with 13 bases between the two ends. In germline, CDR1 is SGHRS, CDR2 YFSETQ. The length of the CDR3 is 15 residues. The CDR3 sequence is CASSLDGGGGGELFF. The CDR3 nucleotides are TGCGCCAGCAGCTTGGATGGGGGCGGTGGCGGGGAGCTGTTTTTT.

This sequence joins TRBV13 and TRBJ2-2; maybe TRBD2 (6 bases). V lost 2 bases and J 5 bases, leaving 15 bases between the germline ends. Germline CDR1 PRHDT, CDR2 FYEKMQ (reference sequence). The CDR3 length is 16 residues. The DNA of the CDR3 is TGTGCCAGCAGCTTACGGACGGGAGAGTTAACCGGGGAGCTGTTTTTT. Translation gives CASSLRTGELTGELFF.

The V call is TRBV7-9, the J call TRBJ2-7; tentative D call: TRBD2 (6 bases). Trimming left V 1 base short and J 3 bases short, with 13 bases between. There are 15 residues in the CDR3. CDR1 is SEHNR and CDR2 is FQNEAQ in the germline V gene (reference sequence). The CDR3 DNA sequence: TGTGCCAGCAGCTTAGAGGCGGGGAATATCTACGAGCAGTACTTC. Amino acids: CASSLEAGNIYEQYF.

The J gene is TRBJ2-7, the V gene TRBV5-1, with TRBD1 matching 9 bases. Germline CDR1 and CDR2: SGHRS and YFSETQ. The CDR3 length is 13 residues. With 2 bases clipped from V and 13 bases from J, the junction kept 10 bases outside the gene matches. CDR3 nucleotide sequence: TGCGCCAGCAGCTTTAGACAGGGGGACTCCGGATACTTC. Its protein is CASSFRQGDSGYF.

The chain joins TRBV7-2 to TRBJ1-5; D unclear. V lost 5 bases, J lost 8 bases, and 10 bases lay in between. Germline V gives CDR1 SGHTA, CDR2 FQGNSA. The CDR3 extends over 12 amino acids. CDR3 sequence (DNA): TGTGCCAGCAGCCCCTATAATGAGCCCCAGCATTTT. This translates into CASSPYNEPQHF. Complete variable domain (other parts from reference TRBV7-2 and TRBJ1-5): GAGVSQSPSNKVTEKGKDVELRCDPISGHTALYWYRQSLGQGLEFLIYFQGNSAPDKSGLPSDRFSAERTGGSVSTLTIQRTQQEDSAVYLCASSPYNEPQHFGDGTRLSIL.

This chain joins TRBV7-3 and TRBJ2-2; D remains unclear. V lost 8 bases and J lost 2, with 9 bases in between. The CDR3 consists of 13 residues. The germline gives CDR1 SGHTA, CDR2 FQGTGA. CDR3 nucleotide sequence: TGTGCCAGCGGGCAGGCTAACACCGGGGAGCTGTTTTTT. The encoded protein is CASGQANTGELFF.